Listed below are T cell receptor beta chains from one sample, sequenced in a study of blood T cell repertoires in COVID-19. Produced via immunoSEQ multiplex PCR; TCRdb's table is partial and in-frame only. The sample shows some 260,000 clones, around 90% of them seen only once. Sequencing was performed on peripheral blood. These receptors originate from a human donor in a cohort sampled during active COVID-19. Both conserved end residues are part of each CDR3. A D gene is named only where the DNA matches it firmly. The size of a clone is reported for some rows only, either as once, few or many, or as a class for expanded clones.

J gene | D gene | V gene | clone size | CDR3 DNA | CDR3 protein
TRBJ2-3 | TRBD1 | TRBV7-9 | . | TGTGCCAGCAGCTTACTGGGGCCGACAGGGCGAGCAGATACGCAGTATTTT | CASSLLGPTGRADTQYF
TRBJ2-1 | TRBD2 | TRBV27 | . | TGTGCCAGCAGCTTTGGACTAGCGGGATACAATGAGCAGTTCTTC | CASSFGLAGYNEQFF
TRBJ1-3 | . | TRBV4-3 | . | TGCGCCAGCAGCCAAAATAGTAGCGGGGGCAACTCTGGAAACACCATATATTTT | CASSQNSSGGNSGNTIYF
TRBJ1-1 | . | TRBV6-5 | once | TGTGCCAGCAGTTACTCGTTGCAGGGAACTGAAGCTTTCTTT | CASSYSLQGTEAFF
TRBJ1-2 | . | TRBV12-3/TRBV12-4 | . | TGTGCCAGCAGCCTCGGACACAGTGGGATCTTC | CASSLGHSGIF
TRBJ1-2 | . | TRBV6-6 | . | TGTGCCAGCAGCCGAGGAGGCGGAGGAGGCTACACCTTC | CASSRGGGGGYTF
TRBJ1-5 | . | TRBV21-1 | . | TGTGCCAATTGGGGCAGGGCCGGGCCCCAGCATTTT | CANWGRAGPQHF
TRBJ2-5 | TRBD2 | TRBV11-1 | once | TGTGCCAGCGCCGCGGGAGTCGGGGAGACCCAGTACTTC | CASAAGVGETQYF
TRBJ2-5 | . | TRBV15 | . | TGTGCCACCAGCAGAGCCGTGGAGACCCAGTACTTC | CATSRAVETQYF
TRBJ1-1 | TRBD1 | TRBV5-1 | . | TGCGCCAGCAGCACGGTCGGGACAGGGGGCGCCTTGGCGGCTTTCTTT | CASSTVGTGGALAAFF
TRBJ1-1 | . | TRBV28 | few | TGTGCCAGCAGTCCCACCATCAGGGGTGGAGCTTTCTTT | CASSPTIRGGAFF
TRBJ2-2 | . | TRBV27 | . | TGTGCCAGCAGTCGGGGATTGAACACCGGGGAGCTGTTTTTT | CASSRGLNTGELFF
TRBJ2-4 | TRBD2 | TRBV5-1 | . | TGCGCCAGCAGCCCCGGCGGGGGAACTGCCAAAAACATTCAGTACTTC | CASSPGGGTAKNIQYF
TRBJ2-1 | TRBD2 | TRBV7-6 | . | TGTGCCAGCAGCTTAGTCCGCGGGCGACTAGCGGGACGGGAGCAGTTCTTC | CASSLVRGRLAGREQFF
TRBJ1-2 | TRBD1 | TRBV30 | . | TGTGCCTGGAAGAGGGACAGGAACTATGGCTACACCTTC | CAWKRDRNYGYTF
TRBJ2-1 | . | TRBV5-1 | . | TGCGCCAGCAGCGGAGGACCAGCCTACAATGAGCAGTTCTTC | CASSGGPAYNEQFF
TRBJ2-7 | TRBD2 | TRBV7-8 | . | TGTGCCAGCAGCCCCTCGACTAGCGGAACCTACGAGCAGTACTTC | CASSPSTSGTYEQYF
TRBJ1-1 | . | TRBV20-1 | . | TGCAGTGCTCAGGGGAGCACTGAAGCTTTCTTT | CSAQGSTEAFF
TRBJ2-7 | TRBD1 | TRBV3-1/TRBV3-2 | . | TGTGCCAGCACCTTAGGGACAGCCCCTCTCGAGCAGTACTTC | CASTLGTAPLEQYF
TRBJ1-4 | TRBD1 | TRBV10-3 | . | TGTGCCATCAGAGGACAGGGAGGGGAAAAACTGTTTTTT | CAIRGQGGEKLFF
TRBJ2-7 | . | TRBV19 | . | TGTGCCACCAAAGAAGGGGGACCCACGACCGGGTACGAGCAGTACTTC | CATKEGGPTTGYEQYF
TRBJ1-4 | . | TRBV2 | few | TGTGCCAGCAGACCGGGAAAAATTAATGAAAAACTGTTTTTT | CASRPGKINEKLFF
TRBJ2-7 | TRBD1 | TRBV7-8 | . | TGTGCCAGCAGCTTAGGTGTGACAGGGTCGTACGAGCAGTACTTC | CASSLGVTGSYEQYF
TRBJ1-3 | . | TRBV19 | . | TGTGCCAGTAGTATGGCACCGAGGAAACACACCATATATTTT | CASSMAPRKHTIYF
TRBJ1-2 | TRBD1 | TRBV7-3 | . | TGTGCCAGCAGCTTATCGTCCAGGGGGCGCGATGGCTACACCTTC | CASSLSSRGRDGYTF
TRBJ1-2 | . | TRBV5-6 | . | TGTGCCAGCATGGGTAATGACAGCCCCTATGGCTACACCTTC | CASMGNDSPYGYTF
TRBJ2-2 | TRBD1 | TRBV5-1 | . | TGCGCCAGCAGTCTTGAGTCGACAGGGGTTAGCGGGGAGCTGTTTTTT | CASSLESTGVSGELFF
TRBJ2-7 | . | TRBV19 | . | TGTGCCAGTAGCCCGATCCGGGGGTCCTCCTACGAGCAGTACTTC | CASSPIRGSSYEQYF
TRBJ1-1 | . | TRBV28 | . | TGTGCCAGCAGTTTAACGCGGGGGGGGAACACTGAAGCTTTCTTT | CASSLTRGGNTEAFF
TRBJ2-7 | TRBD1 | TRBV5-1 | . | TGCGCCAGCAGCTTCGGGACAGGGTTCTACGAGCAGTACTTC | CASSFGTGFYEQYF